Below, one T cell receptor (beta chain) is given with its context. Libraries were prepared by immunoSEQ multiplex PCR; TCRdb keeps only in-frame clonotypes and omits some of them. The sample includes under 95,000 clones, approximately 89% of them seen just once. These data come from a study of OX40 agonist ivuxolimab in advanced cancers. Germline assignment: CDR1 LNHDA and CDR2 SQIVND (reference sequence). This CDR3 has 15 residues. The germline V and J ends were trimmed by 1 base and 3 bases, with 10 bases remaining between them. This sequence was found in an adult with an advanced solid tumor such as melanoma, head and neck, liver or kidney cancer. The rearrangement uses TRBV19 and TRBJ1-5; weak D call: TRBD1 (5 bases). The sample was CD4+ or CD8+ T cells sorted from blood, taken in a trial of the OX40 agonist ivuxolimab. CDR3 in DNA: TGTGCCAGTAGTATAGGGGGGGATCTCAATCAGCCCCAGCATTTT. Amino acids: CASSIGGDLNQPQHF.